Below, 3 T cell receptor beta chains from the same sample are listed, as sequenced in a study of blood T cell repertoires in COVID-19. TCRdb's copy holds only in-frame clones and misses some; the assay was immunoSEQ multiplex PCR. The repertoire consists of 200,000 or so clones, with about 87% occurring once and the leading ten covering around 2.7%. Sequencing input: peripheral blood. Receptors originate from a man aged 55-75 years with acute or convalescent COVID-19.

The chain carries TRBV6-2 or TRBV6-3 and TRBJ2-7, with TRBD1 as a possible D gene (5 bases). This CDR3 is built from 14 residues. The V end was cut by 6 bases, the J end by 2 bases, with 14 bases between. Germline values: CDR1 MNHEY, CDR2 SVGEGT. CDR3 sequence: CASSPPRQTYEQYF. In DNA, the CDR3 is TGTGCCAGCAGCCCCCCGAGACAGACCTACGAGCAGTACTTC.

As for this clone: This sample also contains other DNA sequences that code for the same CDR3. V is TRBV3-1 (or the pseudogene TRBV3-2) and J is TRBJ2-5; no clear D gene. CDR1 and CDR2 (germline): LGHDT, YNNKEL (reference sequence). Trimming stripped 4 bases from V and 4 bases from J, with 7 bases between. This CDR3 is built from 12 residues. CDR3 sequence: CASSPPLETQYF. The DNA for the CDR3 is TGTGCCAGCAGCCCCCCATTAGAGACCCAGTACTTC.

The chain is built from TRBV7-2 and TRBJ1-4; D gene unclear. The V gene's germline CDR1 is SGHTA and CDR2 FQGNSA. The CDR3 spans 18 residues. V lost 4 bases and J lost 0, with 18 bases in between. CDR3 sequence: CASSSLPGIPPTNEKLFF. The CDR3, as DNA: TGTGCCAGCAGCTCCCTTCCGGGGATACCTCCAACTAATGAAAAACTGTTTTTT.